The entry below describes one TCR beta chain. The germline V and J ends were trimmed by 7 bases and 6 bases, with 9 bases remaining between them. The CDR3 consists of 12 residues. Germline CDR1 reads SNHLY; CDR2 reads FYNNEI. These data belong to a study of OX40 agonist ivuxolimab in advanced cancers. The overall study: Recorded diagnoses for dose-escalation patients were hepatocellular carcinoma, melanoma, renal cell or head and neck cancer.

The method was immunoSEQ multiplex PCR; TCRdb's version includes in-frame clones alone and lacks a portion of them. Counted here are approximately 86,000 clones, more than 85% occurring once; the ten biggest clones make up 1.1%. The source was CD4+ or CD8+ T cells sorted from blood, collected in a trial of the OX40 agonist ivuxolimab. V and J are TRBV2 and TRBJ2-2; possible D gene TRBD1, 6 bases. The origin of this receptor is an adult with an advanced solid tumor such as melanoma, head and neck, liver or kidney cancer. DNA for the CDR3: TGTGCCAGCACCAGGGGTCCCGGGGAGCTGTTTTTT. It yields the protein CASTRGPGELFF. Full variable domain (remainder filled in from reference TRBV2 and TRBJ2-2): EPEVTQTPSHQVTQMGQEVILRCVPISNHLYFYWYRQILGQKVEFLVSFYNNEISEKSEIFDDQFSVERPDGSNFTLKIRSTKLEDSAMYFCASTRGPGELFFGEGSRLTVL.